This entry features one TCR beta chain sequence. Its antigen is as yet unknown. Germline CDR1 ENHRY, CDR2 SYGVKD. This CDR3 region has 13 residues. Trimming stripped 4 bases from V and 3 bases from J, with 7 bases between. The data were taken from a study of vaccination and CD4 T cells after COVID-19. Study-level background: Overlapping spike peptides from SARS-CoV-2, HCoV-NL63, HCoV-OC43 and HCoV-229E served to stimulate the cells.

The Oncomine TCR Beta short-read assay sequenced DNA from cultured CD4+ T cells. TCRdb redid the calling of the PCR reads with MiXCR, one entry per CDR3 protein. The data contain about 5,200 distinct CDR3 sequences, 40% of them seen just once; the ten biggest clones take up roughly 35%. Treatment described: roughly ten-day PBMC culture with coronavirus spike peptide pools or control peptides (ViraFEST assay). Expansion of antigen-specific T cells with peptide pools by ViraFEST preceded sequencing of TCRs. The PCR-positive dates, March through December 2020, came before the US Alpha, Beta and Delta variants.

The sample comprised CD4+ T cells from blood, cultured in vitro. The chain employs TRBV10-3 and TRBJ1-5; D is uncertain. The sequence came from a human donor who had recovered from COVID-19. The DNA for the CDR3 is TGTGCCATCAGTGGGGCCCTCAATCAGCCCCAGCATTTT. Translating gives CAISGALNQPQHF.